The source of this T cell receptor beta chain is a study of blood T cell repertoires in COVID-19. TCRdb's table, derived via immunoSEQ multiplex PCR, lists solely in-frame clones and lacks some. Of around 70,000 clones listed, more than 75% were seen once; the top ten hold 1.5%. The CDR3 length is 13 residues. The germline CDR1 and CDR2 sequences are GTSNPN and SVGIG (reference sequence). V gave up 3 bases and J gave up 5 bases; unmatched junction bases: 4. The clonotype was recovered from a middle-aged man with acute or convalescent COVID-19. The chain joins TRBV30 to TRBJ1-5; 7 nucleotides match TRBD1. Specimen: peripheral blood. The CDR3: CAWSRGDDQPQHF. The CDR3 bases are TGTGCCTGGAGCAGGGGGGACGATCAGCCCCAGCATTTT. The whole variable domain, remainder taken from reference TRBV30 and TRBJ1-5, is SQTIHQWPATLVQPVGSPLSLECTVEGTSNPNLYWYRQAAGRGLQLLFYSVGIGQISSEVPQNLSASRPQDRQFILSSKKLLLSDSGFYLCAWSRGDDQPQHFGDGTRLSIL.